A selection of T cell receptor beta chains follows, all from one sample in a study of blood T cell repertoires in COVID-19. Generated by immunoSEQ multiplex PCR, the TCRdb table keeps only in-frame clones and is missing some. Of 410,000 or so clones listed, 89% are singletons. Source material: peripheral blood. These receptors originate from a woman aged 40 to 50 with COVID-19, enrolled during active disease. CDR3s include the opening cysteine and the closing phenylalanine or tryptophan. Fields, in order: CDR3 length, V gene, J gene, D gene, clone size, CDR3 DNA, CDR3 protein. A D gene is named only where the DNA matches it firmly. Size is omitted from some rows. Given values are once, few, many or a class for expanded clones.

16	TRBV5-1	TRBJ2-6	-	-	TGCGCCAGCAGCTTTCCCTCGGGGTCTGGGGCCAACGTCCTGACTTTC	CASSFPSGSGANVLTF
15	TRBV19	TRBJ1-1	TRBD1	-	TGTGCCAGTAGTCTACGGGACAGACAGAACACTGAAGCTTTCTTT	CASSLRDRQNTEAFF
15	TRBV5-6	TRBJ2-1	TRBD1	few	TGTGCCAGCAGCTCCGGGGACAGCTCCTACAATGAGCAGTTCTTC	CASSSGDSSYNEQFF
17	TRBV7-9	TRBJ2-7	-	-	TGTGCCAGCAGCCCGTTCAACGCCGGGCGGGTGGGAACGGAGCAGTACTTC	CASSPFNAGRVGTEQYF
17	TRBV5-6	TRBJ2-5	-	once	TGTGCCAGCAGCTTGGGCTTCGGTCACCAGGGGATAGAGACCCAGTACTTC	CASSLGFGHQGIETQYF
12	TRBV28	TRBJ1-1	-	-	TGTGCCACCCAATGGGAGGGAATTGAAGCTTTCTTT	CATQWEGIEAFF
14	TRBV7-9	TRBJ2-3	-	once	TGTGCCACCCTCCCATCGGGGGTTTCAGATACGCAGTATTTT	CATLPSGVSDTQYF
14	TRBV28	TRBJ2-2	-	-	TGTGCCGGTCGGACACCTCGGAACACCGGGGAGCTGTTTTTT	CAGRTPRNTGELFF
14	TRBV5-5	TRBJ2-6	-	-	TGTGCCAGCAGCCAGGGGCCAGGGGCCAACGTCCTGACTTTC	CASSQGPGANVLTF
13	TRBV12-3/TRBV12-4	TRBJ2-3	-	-	TGTGCCAGCAGGGCTATAACTAGAGATACGCAGTATTTT	CASRAITRDTQYF
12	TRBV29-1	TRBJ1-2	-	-	TGCAGCGTTGGGACTTCTAACTATGGCTACACCTTC	CSVGTSNYGYTF
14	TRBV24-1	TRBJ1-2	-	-	TGTGCCACCAGTGATGGGCAGAGCAACTATGGCTACACCTTC	CATSDGQSNYGYTF
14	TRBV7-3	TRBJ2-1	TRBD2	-	TGTGCCAGCAGCCCCGGGACTAGCGGGGGAACGAAGTTCTTC	CASSPGTSGGTKFF
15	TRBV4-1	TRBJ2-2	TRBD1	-	TGCGCCAGCAGTTACAGGGGCCCACGTGGCGGGGAGCTGTTTTTT	CASSYRGPRGGELFF
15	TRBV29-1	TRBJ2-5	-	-	TGCAGCGTTGAGGTAGTGTGGGCAGGGGAAAAGACCCAGTACTTC	CSVEVVWAGEKTQYF
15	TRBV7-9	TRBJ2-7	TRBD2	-	TGTGCCAGCAGCTTATTCGGGACTACCTCCTACGAGCAGTACTTC	CASSLFGTTSYEQYF
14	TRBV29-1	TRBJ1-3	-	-	TGCAGCGTTATGCGGGGAGTCTCTGGAAACACCATATATTTT	CSVMRGVSGNTIYF
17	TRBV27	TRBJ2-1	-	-	TGTGCCAGCAGCTCCCGGGTTGGGGCAAGCTCCTACAATGAGCAGTTCTTC	CASSSRVGASSYNEQFF
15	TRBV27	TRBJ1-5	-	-	TGTGCCAGCAGGAAAACCGACAGACTTTATCAGCCCCAGCATTTT	CASRKTDRLYQPQHF
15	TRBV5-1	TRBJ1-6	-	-	TGCGCCAGCAGCTTGGACAGGGTTTCGGATTCACCCCTCCACTTT	CASSLDRVSDSPLHF
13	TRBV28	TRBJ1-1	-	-	TGTGCCAGCTGGTCCCCCCAGGGGACTGAAGCTTTCTTT	CASWSPQGTEAFF
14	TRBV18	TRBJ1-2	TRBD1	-	TGTGCCAGCTCACCACTCAGGGGGGTAAATGGCTACACCTTC	CASSPLRGVNGYTF
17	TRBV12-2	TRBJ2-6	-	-	TGTGCAAGTCGCTTAGCGCCGGGGTCCTCTGGGGCCAACGTCCTGACTTTC	CASRLAPGSSGANVLTF
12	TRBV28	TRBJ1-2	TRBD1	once	TGTGCCACCGACGACAGGGTGTCTGGCTACACCTTC	CATDDRVSGYTF
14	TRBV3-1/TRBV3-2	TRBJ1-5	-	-	TGTGCCAGCAGCCAATCAGGGGACGGACAGCCCCAGCATTTT	CASSQSGDGQPQHF
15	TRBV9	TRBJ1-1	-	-	TGTGCCAGCAGCCCCCGGGACAACCGAAACACTGAAGCTTTCTTT	CASSPRDNRNTEAFF
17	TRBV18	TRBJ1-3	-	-	TGTGCCAGCTCACCCAGGGGACCGGAGAGATCAGGAAACACCATATATTTT	CASSPRGPERSGNTIYF
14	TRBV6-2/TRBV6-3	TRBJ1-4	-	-	TGTGCCAGCAGTTACGGGGGGTTGCGTGAAAAACTGTTTTTT	CASSYGGLREKLFF
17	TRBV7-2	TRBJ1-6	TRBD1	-	TGTGCCAGCAGCTTAGGAGGGACAGGGTGGGCCAATTCACCCCTCCACTTT	CASSLGGTGWANSPLHF
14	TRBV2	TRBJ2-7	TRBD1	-	TGTGCCAGCAGGGAGACAGGGCCTACCTACGAGCAGTACTTC	CASRETGPTYEQYF
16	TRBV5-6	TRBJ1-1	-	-	TGTGCCAGCAGCTTAATCCAGGGCCCCTTAAACACTGAAGCTTTCTTT	CASSLIQGPLNTEAFF
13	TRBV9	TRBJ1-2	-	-	TGTGCCAGCAGCGTAGGATTTAACACCGGCTACACCTTC	CASSVGFNTGYTF
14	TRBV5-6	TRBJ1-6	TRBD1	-	TGTGCCAGCAGCTTCCGAGGGGGCGGGTCACCCCTCCACTTT	CASSFRGGGSPLHF
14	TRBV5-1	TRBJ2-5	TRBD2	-	TGCGCCAGCAGCAAGGTGACTAGCGAGGAGACCCAGTACTTC	CASSKVTSEETQYF
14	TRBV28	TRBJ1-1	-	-	TGTGCCAGCAGGGGAGGGACCACGCTTGCTGAAGCTTTCTTT	CASRGGTTLAEAFF